A single sample gave rise to the 27 T cell receptor beta chains below, sequenced in a study of cytomegalovirus exposure and HLA in healthy donors. Primers included in the PCR were 60 Vbeta and 13 Jbeta primers. The method was immunoSEQ multiplex PCR; TCRdb's version includes in-frame clones alone and lacks a portion of them. The table has 150,000 to 200,000 clones, approximately 80% seen once. The sequenced material came from PBMCs. These receptors all come from a woman aged 40-49 years in good health and CMV-seronegative.

In this sample, this clone turned up once. This chain uses TRBV13 with TRBJ1-2, with TRBD1 matching over 7 bases. The germline gives CDR1 PRHDT, CDR2 FYEKMQ (reference sequence). The CDR3 runs 14 residues. Trimming cost V 5 bases and J 4 bases; bases outside gene matches: 7. The CDR3 sequence: CASSPTRDSYGYTF. The CDR3 DNA follows: TGTGCCAGCAGCCCCACCCGGGACAGCTATGGCTACACCTTC. The full variable domain, with the rest looked up from reference TRBV13 and TRBJ1-2, is AAGVIQSPRHLIKEKRETATLKCYPIPRHDTVYWYQQGPGQDPQFLISFYEKMQSDKGSIPDRFSAQQFSDYHSELNMSSLELGDSALYFCASSPTRDSYGYTFGSGTRLTVV.

This sequence joins TRBV18 and TRBJ2-3; D may be TRBD1 (6 bases). V gave up 10 bases and J gave up 0 bases, with 14 bases separating them. The CDR3 loop spans 14 amino acids. The germline V gene encodes CDR1 KGHSH and CDR2 LQKENI. The CDR3 coding sequence is TGTGCCACCAAGACAGGTACTAGCACAGATACGCAGTATTTT. Its protein product is CATKTGTSTDTQYF.

This clone was counted a few times. The rearrangement uses TRBV5-1 and TRBJ1-1, with TRBD1 matching 7 bases. This CDR3 is 16 amino acids long. With V trimmed by 4 bases and J by 0 bases, 9 bases remained unmatched. Looked up from germline, CDR1 is SGHRS and CDR2 is YFSETQ. The CDR3 region has the DNA TGCGCCAGCAGCCCGATGGGACAGCCCCTGAACACTGAAGCTTTCTTT. Its translation is CASSPMGQPLNTEAFF.

The V and J genes are TRBV18 and TRBJ2-1, with D uncertain. Trimming took 3 bases from V and 2 from J, leaving 11 bases between them. There are 15 residues in the CDR3. CDR1 is KGHSH, CDR2 LQKENI, per germline. The CDR3 loop reads CASSPSGNPYNEQFF. DNA of the CDR3: TGTGCCAGCTCACCGTCGGGTAACCCCTACAATGAGCAGTTCTTC.

Points on this clone: This same CDR3 is encoded by further DNA sequences in the sample. The chain has TRBV6-6 and TRBJ2-7; perhaps TRBD1 as D (5 bases). The CDR3 totals 13 residues. In germline, CDR1 is MNHNY, CDR2 SVGAGI (reference sequence). The V end was cut by 8 bases, the J end by 2 bases, with 13 bases between. CDR3 DNA: TGTGCCAGCCGCGACAGACTTACCTACGAGCAGTACTTC. It specifies CASRDRLTYEQYF.

J is TRBJ1-2 and V is TRBV2; 9 bases align to TRBD1. Germline V gene data show CDR1 as SNHLY and CDR2 as FYNNEI. Trimming removed 4 bases from V and 0 bases from J; junction bases left unmatched: 3. This CDR3 is built from 15 residues. The CDR3 DNA is TGTGCCAGCAGTGCCGGGACAGGGTCTAACTATGGCTACACCTTC. This encodes CASSAGTGSNYGYTF.

The chain joins TRBV6-1 to TRBJ2-3; maybe TRBD2 (6 bases). The CDR3 contains 15 residues. Germline V gene lookup returns CDR1 MNHNS and CDR2 SASEGT. The V end lost 4 bases, the J end lost 2 bases, and 13 bases lay between the germline ends. DNA of the CDR3: TGTGCCAGCAGTGTCTCTAGCGCGCCCACAGATACGCAGTATTTT. Translating gives CASSVSSAPTDTQYF.

This sequence joins TRBV19 and TRBJ1-4; D unresolved. Per germline, CDR1 LNHDA and CDR2 SQIVND (reference sequence). CDR3 size: 13 residues. Between the trimmed V and J ends, which lost 4 bases and 8 bases, there was a span of 11 bases. Here the CDR3 reads CASSRSAREKLFF. As DNA, the CDR3 is TGTGCCAGTAGTAGGAGCGCGCGAGAAAAACTGTTTTTT.

This chain uses TRBV5-4 with TRBJ2-1, with TRBD2 matching over 12 bases. Per the germline V gene, CDR1 is SGHNT and CDR2 is YYREEE (reference sequence). The ends lost 0 bases at V and 7 bases at J; junction bases unmatched: 2. The CDR3 is 15 amino acids. DNA for the CDR3: TGTGCCAGCAGCTTGGCACTAGCGGGAGGAAATGAGCAGTTCTTC. Residues: CASSLALAGGNEQFF.

This chain connects TRBV9 to TRBJ2-3, with 8 bases aligning to TRBD2. The V gene end was trimmed by 8 bases and the J gene end by 1 base; junction bases not matched to a gene: 6. The CDR3 is 14 amino acids. Germline CDR1 and CDR2: SGDLS and YYNGEE. DNA for the CDR3: TGTGCCAGATCCGAGCGGGGGCGCACAGATACGCAGTATTTT. As protein: CARSERGRTDTQYF. The full variable domain, rest sourced from reference TRBV9 and TRBJ2-3, is DSGVTQTPKHLITATGQRVTLRCSPRSGDLSVYWYQQSLDQGLQFLIQYYNGEERAKGNILERFSAQQFPDLHSELNLSSLELGDSALYFCARSERGRTDTQYFGPGTRLTVL.

This clone was counted between two and nine times. The chain recombines TRBV6-4 with TRBJ1-2, with 7 bases fitting TRBD1. The CDR3 runs 15 residues. V dropped 2 bases and J dropped 6; count of bases not matched to a gene: 9. Looked up from germline, CDR1 is MRHNA and CDR2 is SNTAGT. The CDR3 spells CASSDHTGARDGYTF. In nucleotides, the CDR3 is TGTGCCAGCAGTGACCATACAGGGGCTCGAGATGGCTACACCTTC.

CDR3 sequence reads: CASSSTPRTSGKRTDTQYF. CDR3 DNA: TGTGCCAGCAGCTCCACCCCGCGGACTAGCGGGAAACGCACAGATACGCAGTATTTT. The rearrangement uses TRBV11-3 and TRBJ2-3, with 12 bases lining up with TRBD2. Germline trimming cut 4 bases from V and 1 base from J; bases unmatched to any gene: 12. Per the germline V gene, CDR1 is SGHNT and CDR2 is YENEEA. This CDR3 has 19 residues.

Note on this clone: The germline gene is not matched at one end of the junction; a read error may be the cause. This sequence joins TRBV9 and TRBJ2-3, with D hard to call. The length of the CDR3 is 13 residues. CDR1 is SGDLS, CDR2 YYNGEE, per germline. CDR3 protein: CASSEIVADMQYF. The CDR3, as DNA: TGTGCCAGCAGCGAAATAGTAGCAGATATGCAGTATTTT.

The chain employs TRBV9 and TRBJ2-5, with 9 bases that match TRBD2. Germline V gene sequence: CDR1 SGDLS, CDR2 YYNGEE. After removal of 4 bases from V and 4 bases from J, the junction contained 5 bases not matched to a gene. The CDR3 consists of 14 residues. CDR3 sequence reads: CASSSNSGGETQYF. In DNA form, the CDR3 reads TGTGCCAGCAGCTCAAATAGCGGGGGAGAGACCCAGTACTTC. The full variable domain, in which reference TRBV9 and TRBJ2-5 provide the parts outside the CDR3, is DSGVTQTPKHLITATGQRVTLRCSPRSGDLSVYWYQQSLDQGLQFLIQYYNGEERAKGNILERFSAQQFPDLHSELNLSSLELGDSALYFCASSSNSGGETQYFGPGTRLLVL.

The J gene is TRBJ2-7, the V gene TRBV6-5; 8 bases match TRBD1. J lost 3 bases, V lost 5 bases, and 3 bases had no gene match. The germline gives CDR1 MNHEY, CDR2 SVGAGI. This CDR3 comprises 13 residues. CDR3 in amino acids: CASSRTGSYEQYF. CDR3 sequence (DNA): TGTGCCAGCAGTCGGACAGGGAGCTACGAGCAGTACTTC.

The chain is built from TRBV4-3 and TRBJ1-5; the D gene is possibly TRBD1 (6 bases). V was shortened by 4 bases and J by 0 bases, with 13 bases between the two germline ends. Germline V gives CDR1 LGHNA, CDR2 YSLEER. This CDR3 has 16 residues. The CDR3 sequence: CASSRRHRDSNQPQHF. The CDR3 nucleotides are TGCGCCAGCAGCCGCCGTCACAGGGATAGCAATCAGCCCCAGCATTTT.

The chain recombines TRBV28 with TRBJ2-7, with D perhaps matching TRBD2 (5 bases). There are 12 residues in the CDR3. The germline V gene has CDR1 MDHEN and CDR2 SYDVKM. V was cut by 8 bases and J by 7 bases, with 15 bases left in between. CDR3 region: CASSGLKTEQYF. CDR3 DNA: TGTGCCAGCTCGGGGTTAAAAACTGAGCAGTACTTC.

This clone has just one count. The rearrangement uses TRBV4-2 and TRBJ2-4, with D possibly being TRBD2 (5 bases). The CDR3 has 13 residues. CDR1 is LGHNA and CDR2 is YNFKEQ in the germline V gene. The V gene lost 1 base and the J gene lost 5 bases, with 6 bases spanning the gap. The CDR3 nucleotides are TGTGCCAGCAGCCAAGGAGGGCAAAACATTCAGTACTTC. Translation: CASSQGGQNIQYF.

CDR3 nucleotides: TGCGCCAGCAGCTTGCAGGGACAGGGGCCCTACGAGCAGTACTTC. Translation gives CASSLQGQGPYEQYF. This chain links TRBV5-1 with TRBJ2-7, with TRBD1 identical over 10 bases. The CDR3 runs to 15 residues. The germline V gene has CDR1 SGHRS and CDR2 YFSETQ. The ends lost 1 base at V and 2 bases at J; junction bases unmatched: 3.

The CDR3 protein is CASSPSGTASYNEQFF. In DNA, the CDR3 is TGTGCCAGCAGCCCCAGTGGGACAGCCTCCTACAATGAGCAGTTCTTC. The rearrangement joins TRBV7-8 to TRBJ2-1; 7 positions agree with TRBD1. Germline trimming cut 5 bases from V and 0 bases from J; bases unmatched to any gene: 7. This CDR3 has 16 amino acids. CDR1 SGHVS and CDR2 FQNEAQ come from the germline V gene.

A word on this clone: One end of the junction varies from germline; a read error may be responsible. The rearrangement joins TRBV5-1 to TRBJ2-6; D possibly corresponds to TRBD2 (5 bases). The germline V gene encodes CDR1 SGHRS and CDR2 YFSETQ. The CDR3 totals 15 residues. As DNA, the CDR3 is TGCGCCAGTAGCTTAGCGTATTCTGGGGCCAACGTCCTGACTTTC. Amino acid sequence: CASSLAYSGANVLTF. The variable domain in full, completed from reference TRBV5-1 and TRBJ2-6, reads KAGVTQTPRYLIKTRGQQVTLSCSPISGHRSVSWYQQTPGQGLQFLFEYFSETQRNKGNFPGRFSGRQFSNSRSEMNVSTLELGDSALYLCASSLAYSGANVLTFGAGSRLTVL.

This sequence joins TRBV7-2 and TRBJ1-1, with TRBD1 as a possible D gene (6 bases). Germline V gene sequence: CDR1 SGHTA, CDR2 FQGNSA. CDR3 length: 15 residues. Trimming shortened V by 2 bases and J by 3 bases, and 13 bases separated the two germline ends. As DNA, the CDR3 is TGTGCCAGCAGCTTATCGTCACAGGGTCACACTGAAGCTTTCTTT. Amino acid sequence: CASSLSSQGHTEAFF.

This clone was observed once. This rearrangement joins TRBV5-1 to TRBJ2-5; no firm D call. The CDR3 contains 16 residues. From germline, CDR1 is SGHRS and CDR2 YFSETQ. V shed 0 bases and J shed 5 bases, with 17 bases lying between them. CDR3 sequence: CASSLAPVGKLETQYF. The CDR3 DNA sequence: TGCGCCAGCAGCTTGGCACCAGTGGGCAAACTGGAGACCCAGTACTTC.

The chain combines TRBV14 with TRBJ1-2; 11 positions agree with TRBD1. CDR3 size: 15 residues. Losses at the gene ends were 4 bases for V and 6 bases for J; bases not matched to a gene: 7. Germline loops: CDR1 SGHDN, CDR2 FVKESK. The CDR3 region is CASSRDRGKPNGYTF. The CDR3 coding sequence is TGTGCCAGCAGCCGGGACAGGGGGAAACCGAATGGCTACACCTTC. Based on the CDR3 plus reference TRBV14 and TRBJ1-2, the full variable domain is EAGVTQFPSHSVIEKGQTVTLRCDPISGHDNLYWYRRVMGKEIKFLLHFVKESKQDESGMPNNRFLAERTGGTYSTLKVQPAELEDSGVYFCASSRDRGKPNGYTFGSGTRLTVV.

The chain couples TRBV5-1 to TRBJ2-6; D is perhaps TRBD1 (6 bases). Germline V CDR1 and CDR2: SGHRS, YFSETQ. Trimming removed 4 bases from V and 0 bases from J, with 11 bases in between. There are 16 residues in the CDR3. The CDR3 DNA sequence: TGCGCCAGCAGCCCCGTGGGGGCCTCTGGGGCCAACGTCCTGACTTTC. Its protein is CASSPVGASGANVLTF.

V and J are TRBV29-1 and TRBJ2-5; 13 bases align to TRBD2. CDR3 length: 15 amino acids. V was clipped by 4 bases and J by 5 bases; unmatched bases: 7. From germline, CDR1 is SQVTM and CDR2 ANQGSEA. The DNA for the CDR3 is TGCAGCGTTGCCGGACTAGCGGGAGTTAGGGAGACCCAGTACTTC. Its translation: CSVAGLAGVRETQYF.

This clone was recorded a few times. The chain combines TRBV7-8 with TRBJ2-3, with 8 bases that match TRBD2. The CDR3 contains 15 residues. CDR1 SGHVS and CDR2 FQNEAQ come from the germline V gene. After removal of 8 bases from V and 0 bases from J, the junction contained 7 bases not matched to a gene. The CDR3 loop reads CASRGGLTSTDTQYF. The DNA of the CDR3 is TGTGCCAGCCGGGGGGGACTAACTAGCACAGATACGCAGTATTTT.